This T cell receptor beta chain was obtained from a study of T cells in Graves' hyperthyroidism and ophthalmopathy. Overall study results and limits: A model of 13 V-J features distinguished ophthalmopathy from stable hyperthyroidism.

This clonotype was counted at least ten times. As yet, its antigen is unknown. Trimming took off 4 bases at V and 7 bases at J, with 14 bases between the two ends. CDR1 is SGHAT and CDR2 is FQNNGV in the germline V gene. The CDR3 spans 15 residues. From RNA transcripts, TCR beta CDR3 regions were amplified. Carried out on the TCR CDR3, a first-round RT-PCR used the HTBI primer set. From the multiplex PCR reads, TCRdb called clonotypes with MiXCR, one entry per CDR3 protein. In the table there are some 370,000 distinct CDR3 sequences, 11% to 15% of which are singletons. Sequencing was performed on blood. This clonotype was obtained from a man aged 50 to 60 with Graves' ophthalmopathy. The rearrangement joins TRBV11-2 to TRBJ1-6, with D perhaps matching TRBD1 (5 bases). The CDR3 loop reads CASSSARGMNSPLHF. DNA of the CDR3: TGTGCCAGCAGCTCGGCGCGGGGGATGAATTCACCCCTCCACTTT.